This TCR beta chain derives from a study of immune evolution from preneoplasia to lung adenocarcinoma. Study-wide results and limits: Clonality was highest in normal lung, lower in later-stage lesions apparently. Top clone share appeared to fall from AAH through AIS, MIA, adenocarcinoma.

Sequenced by immunoSEQ multiplex PCR; TCRdb stores in-frame clones only, minus some. The sample records 15,000 or so clones, approximately 83% being singletons. As regards this clone: The antigen is unknown.

The receptor comes from an older donor with lung adenocarcinoma. Sequences were obtained from FFPE lung adenocarcinoma in situ tissue.

CDR3 DNA sequence: TGTGCCAGCAGCTCCTCGTTCCTCAATGAGCAGTTCTTC. Its protein product is CASSSSFLNEQFF. The V gene is TRBV7-2, the J gene TRBJ2-1; unclear D gene. The V gene's germline CDR1 is SGHTA and CDR2 FQGNSA. There are 13 residues in the CDR3. V was cut by 4 bases and J by 6 bases, with 10 bases left in between.